Reported below is one T cell receptor (beta chain). RNA transcripts were the template, and TCR beta CDR3 regions were amplified from them. First-round RT-PCR with HTBI primers preceded a second-round multiplex PCR. TCRdb processed the multiplex PCR reads anew with MiXCR; each CDR3 protein has one entry. The table shows around 660,000 distinct CDR3 sequences, with about 40% occurring only once. The sample belongs to a study of Graves' ophthalmopathy and Graves' hyperthyroidism. Study background: Peripheral blood collection took place at initial diagnosis, before any treatment.

Germline V lookup: CDR1 SNHLY, CDR2 FYNNEI. The CDR3 spans 13 residues. V lost 10 bases, J lost 7 bases, and 16 bases lay in between. The source is an adult man with Graves' ophthalmopathy. Sequencing was carried out using peripheral blood. This chain connects TRBV2 to TRBJ1-4; D perhaps matches TRBD1 (6 bases). CDR3 DNA sequence: TGTGCCACCAAGCGGGCCAGGGGTGAAAAACTGTTTTTT. Its protein is CATKRARGEKLFF.